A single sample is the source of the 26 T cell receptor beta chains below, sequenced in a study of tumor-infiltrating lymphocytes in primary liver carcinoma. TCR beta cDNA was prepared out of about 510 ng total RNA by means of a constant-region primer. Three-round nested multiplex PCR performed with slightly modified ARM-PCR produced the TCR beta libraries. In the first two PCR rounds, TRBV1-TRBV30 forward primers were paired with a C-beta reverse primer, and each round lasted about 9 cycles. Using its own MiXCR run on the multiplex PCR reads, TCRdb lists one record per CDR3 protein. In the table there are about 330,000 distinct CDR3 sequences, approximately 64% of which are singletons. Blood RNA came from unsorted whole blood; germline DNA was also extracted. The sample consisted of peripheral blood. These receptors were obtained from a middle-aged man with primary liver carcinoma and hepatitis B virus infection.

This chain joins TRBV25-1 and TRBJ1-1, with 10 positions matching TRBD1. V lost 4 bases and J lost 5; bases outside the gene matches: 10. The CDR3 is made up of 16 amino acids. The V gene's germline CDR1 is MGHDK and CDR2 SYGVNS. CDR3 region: CASSVPGTGDGTEAFF. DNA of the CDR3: TGTGCCAGCAGTGTCCCCGGGACAGGGGATGGGACTGAAGCTTTCTTT. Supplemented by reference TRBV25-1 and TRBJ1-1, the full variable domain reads EADIYQTPRYLVIGTGKKITLECSQTMGHDKMYWYQQDPGMELHLIHYSYGVNSTEKGDLSSESTVSRIRTEHFPLTLESARPSHTSQYLCASSVPGTGDGTEAFFGQGTRLTVV.

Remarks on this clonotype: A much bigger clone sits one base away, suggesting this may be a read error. The CDR3, as DNA: TGTACCAGCAGCCGACCCTTTGGCGAGCAGTACTTC. It yields the protein CTSSRPFGEQYF. This rearrangement joins TRBV6-5 to TRBJ2-7; no definite D call. The CDR3 contains 12 residues. The germline V gene has CDR1 MNHEY and CDR2 SVGAGI.

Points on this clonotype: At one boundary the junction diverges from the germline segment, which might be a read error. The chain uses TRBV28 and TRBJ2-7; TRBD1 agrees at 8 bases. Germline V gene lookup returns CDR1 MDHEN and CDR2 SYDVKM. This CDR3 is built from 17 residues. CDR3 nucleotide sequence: TGTGCCAGCAGGAAAAAACCGGGACAGGCCACCTCCTACGTGCAGTACTTC. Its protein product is CASRKKPGQATSYVQYF.

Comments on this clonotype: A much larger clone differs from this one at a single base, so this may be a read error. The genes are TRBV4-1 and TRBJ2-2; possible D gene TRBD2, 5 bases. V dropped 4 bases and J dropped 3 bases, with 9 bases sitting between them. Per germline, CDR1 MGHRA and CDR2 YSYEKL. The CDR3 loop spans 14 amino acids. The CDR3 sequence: CASSRTDYTGELFF. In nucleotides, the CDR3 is TGCGCCAGCAGCCGGACTGACTACACCGGGGAGCTGTTTTTT.

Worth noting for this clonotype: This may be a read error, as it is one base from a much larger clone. DNA of the CDR3: TGTGCCACTGGTGCGGTCATAAAAAACATTCAGTACTTC. It yields the protein CATGAVIKNIQYF. This chain links TRBV6-1 with TRBJ2-4; D not certain. Germline CDR1 MNHNS, CDR2 SASEGT. Trimming left V 10 bases short and J 4 bases short, with 14 bases between. This CDR3 is built from 13 residues.

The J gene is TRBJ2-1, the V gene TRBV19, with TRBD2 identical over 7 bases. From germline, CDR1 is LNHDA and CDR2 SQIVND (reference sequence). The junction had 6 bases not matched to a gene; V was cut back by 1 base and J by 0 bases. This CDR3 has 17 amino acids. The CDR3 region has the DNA TGTGCCAGTAGTATAGCTCGGGGCGGGAGCTCCTACAATGAGCAGTTCTTC. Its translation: CASSIARGGSSYNEQFF.

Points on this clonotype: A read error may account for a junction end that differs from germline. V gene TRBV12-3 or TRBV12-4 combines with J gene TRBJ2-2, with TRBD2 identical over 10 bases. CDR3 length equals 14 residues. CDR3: CAISLLAGVGELFF. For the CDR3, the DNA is TGTGCCATCAGTTTGCTAGCGGGAGTCGGGGAGCTGTTTTTT.

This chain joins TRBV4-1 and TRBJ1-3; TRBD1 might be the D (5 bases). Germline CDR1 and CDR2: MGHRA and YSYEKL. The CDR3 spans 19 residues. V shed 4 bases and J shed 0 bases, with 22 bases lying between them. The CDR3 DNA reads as TGCGCCAGCAGCCGCCGTCCCTCAGAAACAGGATCCTCTGGAAACACCATATATTTT. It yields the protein CASSRRPSETGSSGNTIYF.

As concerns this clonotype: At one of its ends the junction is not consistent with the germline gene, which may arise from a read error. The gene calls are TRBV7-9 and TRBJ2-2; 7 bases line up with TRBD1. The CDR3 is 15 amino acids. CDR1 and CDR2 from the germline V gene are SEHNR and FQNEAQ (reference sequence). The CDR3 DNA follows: TGTGTCAGCAGCTTACGACAGGGGAACACCGGGGAGCTGTTTTTT. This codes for CVSSLRQGNTGELFF.

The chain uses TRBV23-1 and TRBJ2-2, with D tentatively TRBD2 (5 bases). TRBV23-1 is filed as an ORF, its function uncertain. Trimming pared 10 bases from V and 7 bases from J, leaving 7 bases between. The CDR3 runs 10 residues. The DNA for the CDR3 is TGCGCCAAGGAGGTCGGGGAGCTGTTTTTT. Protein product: CAKEVGELFF.

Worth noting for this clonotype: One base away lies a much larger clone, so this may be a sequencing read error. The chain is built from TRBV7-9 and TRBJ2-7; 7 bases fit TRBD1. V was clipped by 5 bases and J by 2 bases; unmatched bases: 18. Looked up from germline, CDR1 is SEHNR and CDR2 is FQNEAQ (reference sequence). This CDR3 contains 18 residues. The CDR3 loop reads CASSRTGTVSAAAYEQYF. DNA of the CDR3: TGTGCCAGCAGCCGTACCGGGACAGTGTCGGCCGCCGCCTACGAGCAGTACTTC.

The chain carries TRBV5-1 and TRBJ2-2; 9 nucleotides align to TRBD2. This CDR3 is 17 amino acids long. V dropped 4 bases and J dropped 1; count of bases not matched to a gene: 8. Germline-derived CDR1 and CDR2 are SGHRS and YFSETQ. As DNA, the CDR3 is TGCGCCAGCAGCCCTAGCGGGACCTCCGGGAACACCGGGGAGCTGTTTTTT. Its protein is CASSPSGTSGNTGELFF.

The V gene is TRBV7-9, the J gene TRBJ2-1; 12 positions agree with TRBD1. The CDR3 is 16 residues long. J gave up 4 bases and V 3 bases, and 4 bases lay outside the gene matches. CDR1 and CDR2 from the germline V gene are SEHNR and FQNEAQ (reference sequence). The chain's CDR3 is CASSFRDRGPYNEQFF. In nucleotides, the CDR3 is TGTGCCAGCAGCTTCCGGGACAGGGGGCCTTACAATGAGCAGTTCTTC.

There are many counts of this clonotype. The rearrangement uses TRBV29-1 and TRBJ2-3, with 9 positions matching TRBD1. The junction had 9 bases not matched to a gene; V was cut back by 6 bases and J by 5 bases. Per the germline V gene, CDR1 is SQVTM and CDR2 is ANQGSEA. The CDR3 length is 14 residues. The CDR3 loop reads CSVLLTGGGDTQYF. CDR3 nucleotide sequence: TGCAGCGTCCTACTAACAGGGGGCGGAGATACGCAGTATTTT.

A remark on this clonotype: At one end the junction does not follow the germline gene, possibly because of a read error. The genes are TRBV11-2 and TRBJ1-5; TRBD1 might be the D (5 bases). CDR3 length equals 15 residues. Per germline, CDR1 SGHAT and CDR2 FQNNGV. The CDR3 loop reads CVSRLGGAGDQPQHF. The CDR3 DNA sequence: TGTGTCAGCAGGTTAGGAGGGGCGGGGGATCAGCCCCAGCATTTT.

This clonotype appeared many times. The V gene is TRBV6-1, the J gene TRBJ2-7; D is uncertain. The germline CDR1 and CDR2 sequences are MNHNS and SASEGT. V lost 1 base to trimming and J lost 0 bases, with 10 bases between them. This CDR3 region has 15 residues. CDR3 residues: CASSEGYGGSYEQYF. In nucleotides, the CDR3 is TGTGCCAGCAGTGAAGGTTACGGCGGCTCCTACGAGCAGTACTTC.

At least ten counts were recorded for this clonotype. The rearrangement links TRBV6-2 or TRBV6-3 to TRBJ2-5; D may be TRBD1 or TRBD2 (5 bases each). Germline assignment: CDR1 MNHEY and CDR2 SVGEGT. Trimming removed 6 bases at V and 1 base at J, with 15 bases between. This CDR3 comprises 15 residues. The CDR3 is CASSLRDGSQETQYF. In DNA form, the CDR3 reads TGTGCCAGCAGCCTCCGGGACGGCAGCCAAGAGACCCAGTACTTC.

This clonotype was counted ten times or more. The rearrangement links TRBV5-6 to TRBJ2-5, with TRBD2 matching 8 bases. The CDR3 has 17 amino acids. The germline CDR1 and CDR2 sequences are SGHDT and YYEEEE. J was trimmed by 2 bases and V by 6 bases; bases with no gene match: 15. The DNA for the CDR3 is TGTGCCAGCAACCTCTTGTCGACGGGAGGGGGGCAAGAGACCCAGTACTTC. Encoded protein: CASNLLSTGGGQETQYF. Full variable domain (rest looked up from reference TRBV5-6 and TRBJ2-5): DAGVTQSPTHLIKTRGQQVTLRCSPKSGHDTVSWYQQALGQGPQFIFQYYEEEERQRGNFPDRFSGHQFPNYSSELNVNALLLGDSALYLCASNLLSTGGGQETQYFGPGTRLLVL.

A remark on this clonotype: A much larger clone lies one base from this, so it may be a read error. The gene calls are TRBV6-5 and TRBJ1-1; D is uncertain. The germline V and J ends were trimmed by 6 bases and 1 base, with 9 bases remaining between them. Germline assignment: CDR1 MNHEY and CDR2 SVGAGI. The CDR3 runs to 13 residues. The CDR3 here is CASRESKNTEAFF. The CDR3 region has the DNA TGTGCCAGCAGGGAGAGCAAGAACACTGAAGCTTTCTTT.

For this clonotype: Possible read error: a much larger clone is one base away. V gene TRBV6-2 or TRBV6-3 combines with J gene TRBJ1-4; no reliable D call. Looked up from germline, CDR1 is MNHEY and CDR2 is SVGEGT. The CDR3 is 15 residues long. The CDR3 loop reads CATRAGHVTNEKLFF. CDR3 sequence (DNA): TGTGCGACAAGGGCCGGCCACGTTACTAATGAAAAACTGTTTTTT.

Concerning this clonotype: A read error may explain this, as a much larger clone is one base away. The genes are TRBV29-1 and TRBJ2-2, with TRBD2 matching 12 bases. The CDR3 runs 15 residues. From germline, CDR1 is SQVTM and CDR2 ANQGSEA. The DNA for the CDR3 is TGCAGCGCCCGACTAGCGGGAGCGAACACCGGGGAGCTGCTTTTT. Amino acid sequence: CSARLAGANTGELLF.

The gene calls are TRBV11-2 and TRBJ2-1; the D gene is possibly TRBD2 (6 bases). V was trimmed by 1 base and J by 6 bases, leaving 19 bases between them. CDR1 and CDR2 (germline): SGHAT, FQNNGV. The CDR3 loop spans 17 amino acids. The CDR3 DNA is TGTGCCAGCAGCTTAGGTCGGTCTAGCTGGAGGGTCAATGAGCAGTTCTTC. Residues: CASSLGRSSWRVNEQFF.

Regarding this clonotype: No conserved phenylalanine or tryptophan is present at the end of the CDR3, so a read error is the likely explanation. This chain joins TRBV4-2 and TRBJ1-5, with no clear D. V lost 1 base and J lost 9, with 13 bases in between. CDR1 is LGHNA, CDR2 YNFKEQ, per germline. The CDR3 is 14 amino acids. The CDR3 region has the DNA TGTGCCAGCAGCCAAGGTATGGGTGTTGTGCCCCAGCATATT. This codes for CASSQGMGVVPQHI.

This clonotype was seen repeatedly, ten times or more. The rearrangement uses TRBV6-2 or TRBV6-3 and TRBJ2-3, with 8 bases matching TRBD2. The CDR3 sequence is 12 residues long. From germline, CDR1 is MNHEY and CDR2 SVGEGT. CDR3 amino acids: CGASGGPGMQYF. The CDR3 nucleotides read TGTGGGGCCAGCGGGGGACCGGGAATGCAGTATTTT.

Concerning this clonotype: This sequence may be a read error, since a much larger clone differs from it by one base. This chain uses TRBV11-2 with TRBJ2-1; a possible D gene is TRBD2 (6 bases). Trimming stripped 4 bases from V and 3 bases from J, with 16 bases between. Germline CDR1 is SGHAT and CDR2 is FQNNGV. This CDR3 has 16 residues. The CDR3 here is CASSWDPGGYYNEQFF. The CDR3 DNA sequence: TGTGCCAGCAGCTGGGACCCCGGGGGTTACTACAATGAGCAGTTCTTC.

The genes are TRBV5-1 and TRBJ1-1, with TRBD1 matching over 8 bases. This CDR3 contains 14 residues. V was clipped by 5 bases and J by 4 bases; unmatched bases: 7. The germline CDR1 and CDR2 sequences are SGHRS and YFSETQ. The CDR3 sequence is CASRVGTGGTEAFF. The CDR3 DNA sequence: TGCGCCAGCAGAGTTGGGACAGGCGGCACTGAAGCTTTCTTT.